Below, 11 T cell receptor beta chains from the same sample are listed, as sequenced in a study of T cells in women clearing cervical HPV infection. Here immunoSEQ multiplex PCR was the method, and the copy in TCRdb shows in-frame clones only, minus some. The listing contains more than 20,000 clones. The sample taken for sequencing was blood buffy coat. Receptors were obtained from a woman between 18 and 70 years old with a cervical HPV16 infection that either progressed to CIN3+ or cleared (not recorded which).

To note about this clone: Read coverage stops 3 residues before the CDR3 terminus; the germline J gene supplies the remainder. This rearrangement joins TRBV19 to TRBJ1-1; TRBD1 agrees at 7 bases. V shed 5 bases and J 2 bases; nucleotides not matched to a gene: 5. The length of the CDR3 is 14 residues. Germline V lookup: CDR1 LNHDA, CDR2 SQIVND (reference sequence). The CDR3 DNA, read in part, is TGTGCCAGTAGTCCCCGGACAGGAAACACTGAA. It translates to CASSPRTGNTE. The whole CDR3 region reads CASSPRTGNTEAFF.

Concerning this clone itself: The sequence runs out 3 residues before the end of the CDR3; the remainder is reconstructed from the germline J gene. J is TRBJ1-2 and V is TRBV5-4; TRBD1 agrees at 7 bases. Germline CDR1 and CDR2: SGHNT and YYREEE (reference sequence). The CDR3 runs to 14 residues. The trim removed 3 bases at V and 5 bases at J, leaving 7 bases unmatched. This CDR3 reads CASSWGTDSYGYTF. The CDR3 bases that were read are TGTGCCAGCAGCTGGGGGACAGACTCATATGGC. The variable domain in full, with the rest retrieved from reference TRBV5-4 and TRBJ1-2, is ETGVTQSPTHLIKTRGQQVTLRCSSQSGHNTVSWYQQALGQGPQFIFQYYREEENGRGNFPPRFSGLQFPNYSSELNVNALELDDSALYLCASSWGTDSYGYTFGSGTRLTVV.

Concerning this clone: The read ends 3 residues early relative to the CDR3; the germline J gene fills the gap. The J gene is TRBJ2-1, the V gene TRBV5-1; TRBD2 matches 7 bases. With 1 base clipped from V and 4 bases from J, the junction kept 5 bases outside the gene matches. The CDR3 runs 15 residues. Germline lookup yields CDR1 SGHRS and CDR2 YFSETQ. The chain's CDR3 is CASSLMSSGYNEQFF. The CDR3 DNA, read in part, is TGCGCCAGCAGCTTGATGTCTAGCGGTTACAATGAG.

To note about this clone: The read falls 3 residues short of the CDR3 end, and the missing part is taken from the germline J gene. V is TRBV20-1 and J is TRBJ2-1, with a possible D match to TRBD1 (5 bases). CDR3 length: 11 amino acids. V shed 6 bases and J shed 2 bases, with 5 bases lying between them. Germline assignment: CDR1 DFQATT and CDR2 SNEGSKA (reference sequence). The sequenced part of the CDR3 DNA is TGCAGTGCGGGGCCCTACAATGAG. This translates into CSAGPYNE. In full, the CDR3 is CSAGPYNEQFF.

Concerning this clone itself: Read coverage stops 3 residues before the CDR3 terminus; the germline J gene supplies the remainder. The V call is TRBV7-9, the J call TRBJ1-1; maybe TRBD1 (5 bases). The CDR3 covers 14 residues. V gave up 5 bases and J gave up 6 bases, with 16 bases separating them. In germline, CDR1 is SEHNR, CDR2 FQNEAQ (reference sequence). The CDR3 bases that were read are TGTGCCAGCAGCCCCGCGGGGGGGTCGCCTGAA. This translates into CASSPAGGSPE. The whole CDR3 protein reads CASSPAGGSPEAFF. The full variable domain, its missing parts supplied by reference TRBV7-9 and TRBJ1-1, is DTGVSQNPRHKITKRGQNVTFRCDPISEHNRLYWYRQTLGQGPEFLTYFQNEAQLEKSRLLSDRFSAERPKGSFSTLEIQRTEQGDSAMYLCASSPAGGSPEAFFGQGTRLTVV.

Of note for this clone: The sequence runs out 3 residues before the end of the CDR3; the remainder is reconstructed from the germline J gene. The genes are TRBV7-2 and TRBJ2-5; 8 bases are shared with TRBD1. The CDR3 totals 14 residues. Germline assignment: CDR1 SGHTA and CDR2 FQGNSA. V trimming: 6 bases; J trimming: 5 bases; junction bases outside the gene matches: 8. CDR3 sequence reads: CASRPDRVSETQYF. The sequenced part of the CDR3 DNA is TGTGCCAGCAGACCGGACAGGGTTAGTGAGACC.

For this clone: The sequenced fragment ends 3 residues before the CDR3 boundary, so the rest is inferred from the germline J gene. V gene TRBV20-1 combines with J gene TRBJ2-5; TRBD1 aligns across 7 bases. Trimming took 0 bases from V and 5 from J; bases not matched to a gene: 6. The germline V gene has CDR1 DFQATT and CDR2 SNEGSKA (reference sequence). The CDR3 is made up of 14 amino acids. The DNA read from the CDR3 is TGCAGTGCTAGAGATCTAGGGGGCGCGGAGACC. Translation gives CSARDLGGAET. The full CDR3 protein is CSARDLGGAETQYF.

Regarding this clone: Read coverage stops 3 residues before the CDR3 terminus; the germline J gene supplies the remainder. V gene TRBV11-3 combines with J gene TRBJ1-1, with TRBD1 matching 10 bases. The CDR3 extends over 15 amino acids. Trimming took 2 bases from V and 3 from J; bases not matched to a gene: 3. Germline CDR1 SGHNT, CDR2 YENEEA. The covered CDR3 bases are TGTGCCAGCAGCTTAAGTGGACAGGGGGACACTGAA. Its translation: CASSLSGQGDTE. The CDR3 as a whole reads CASSLSGQGDTEAFF.

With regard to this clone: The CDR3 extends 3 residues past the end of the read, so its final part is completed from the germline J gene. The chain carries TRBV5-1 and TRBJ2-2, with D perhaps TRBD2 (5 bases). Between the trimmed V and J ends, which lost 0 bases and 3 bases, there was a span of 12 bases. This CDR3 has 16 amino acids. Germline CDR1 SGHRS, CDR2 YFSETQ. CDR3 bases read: TGCGCCAGCAGCTTGGGACCCGCCGGGGACACCGGGGAG. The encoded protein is CASSLGPAGDTGE. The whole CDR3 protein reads CASSLGPAGDTGELFF.

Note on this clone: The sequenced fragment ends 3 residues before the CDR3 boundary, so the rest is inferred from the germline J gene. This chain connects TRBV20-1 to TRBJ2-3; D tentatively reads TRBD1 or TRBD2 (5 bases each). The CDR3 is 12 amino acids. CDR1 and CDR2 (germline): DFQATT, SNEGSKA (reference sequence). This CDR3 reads CSARERGAAQYF. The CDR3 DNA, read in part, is TGCAGTGCTAGAGAGCGAGGGGCGGCG.

CDR3 loop: CSVGGQGARVTGELFF. Partial CDR3 DNA: TGCAGCGTGGGGGGACAGGGGGCGCGGGTCACCGGGGAG. The genes are TRBV29-1 and TRBJ2-2; 12 bases match TRBD1. With the read ending 3 residues before the CDR3 end, the germline J gene is used to fill in that end. Germline CDR1 is SQVTM and CDR2 is ANQGSEA. Germline trimming cut 6 bases from V and 4 bases from J; bases unmatched to any gene: 9. The CDR3 contains 16 residues.